This note documents a single T cell receptor (beta chain) sequence. The antigen remains undetermined. The sample originates from a study of T cells expressing NK-cell markers. Study as a whole: One of eight sequenced donors was HCMV-seronegative; the other seven were seropositive.

TCR beta cDNA was generated via 5'RACE template switching incorporating UMIs. TCRdb reprocessed the 5' RACE reads, with one entry per CDR3 protein and no DNA. The sample is made up of some 600,000 distinct CDR3 sequences, and the top ten hold approximately 3.5% of it. The CDR3 totals 16 residues. Study-wide results and limits: In roughly six donors, dominant NKG2C+ clonotypes were about 1.0-7.5% of CD8+ T cells. The CD3+CD56-NKG2C+ fraction was also led by these clonotypes in a few donors.

This sequence was found in a man younger than 30 in good health. V gene TRBV12-3 or TRBV12-4 combines with J gene TRBJ1-2. The sequencing sample was made of blood T cells: a sorted CD56 or NKG2C T cell subset, CD4+ or CD8+ T cells, or bulk PBMC T cells (not recorded which). The CDR3 loop reads CASSFSAARRAKGYTF.